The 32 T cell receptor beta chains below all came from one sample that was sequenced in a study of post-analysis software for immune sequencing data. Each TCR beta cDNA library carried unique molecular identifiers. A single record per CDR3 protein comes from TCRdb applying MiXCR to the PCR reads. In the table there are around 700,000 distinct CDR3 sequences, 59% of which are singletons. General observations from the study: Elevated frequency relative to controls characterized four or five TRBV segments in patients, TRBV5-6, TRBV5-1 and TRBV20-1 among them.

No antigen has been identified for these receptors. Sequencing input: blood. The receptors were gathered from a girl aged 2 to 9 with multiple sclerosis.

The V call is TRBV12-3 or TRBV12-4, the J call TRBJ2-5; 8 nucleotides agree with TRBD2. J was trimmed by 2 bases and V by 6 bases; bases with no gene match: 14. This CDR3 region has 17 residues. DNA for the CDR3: TGTGCCAGCAGCCTCATGTCAAGCGGGGGACCACAAGAGACCCAGTACTTC. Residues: CASSLMSSGGPQETQYF.

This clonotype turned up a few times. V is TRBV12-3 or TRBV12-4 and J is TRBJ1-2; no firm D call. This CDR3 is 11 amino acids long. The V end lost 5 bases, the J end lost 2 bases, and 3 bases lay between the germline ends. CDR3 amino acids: CASSRNYGYTF. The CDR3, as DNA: TGTGCCAGCAGTCGAAACTATGGCTACACCTTC.

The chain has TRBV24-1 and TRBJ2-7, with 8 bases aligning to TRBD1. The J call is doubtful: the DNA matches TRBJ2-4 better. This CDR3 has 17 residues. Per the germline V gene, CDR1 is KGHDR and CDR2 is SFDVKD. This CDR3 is CATSDETWTGAKNIQYF. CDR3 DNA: TGTGCCACCAGTGATGAAACTTGGACAGGGGCCAAAAACATTCAGTACTTC.

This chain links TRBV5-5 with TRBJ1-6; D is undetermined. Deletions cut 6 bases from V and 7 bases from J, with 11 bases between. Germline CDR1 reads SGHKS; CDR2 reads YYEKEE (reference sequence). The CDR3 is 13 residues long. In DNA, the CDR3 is TGTGCCAGCACCATGAGCCCCAATTCACCCCTCCACTTT. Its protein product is CASTMSPNSPLHF.

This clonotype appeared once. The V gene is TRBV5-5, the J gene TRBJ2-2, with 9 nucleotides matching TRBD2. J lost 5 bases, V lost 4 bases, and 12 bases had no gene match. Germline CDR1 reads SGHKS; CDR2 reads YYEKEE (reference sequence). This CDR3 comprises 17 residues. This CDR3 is CASSQGIAGVVTGELFF. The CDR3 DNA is TGTGCCAGCAGCCAGGGAATAGCGGGAGTCGTAACCGGGGAGCTGTTTTTT.

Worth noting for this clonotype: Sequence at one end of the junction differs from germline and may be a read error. The CDR3 DNA is TGCGCCACCAGTGCTAGTCCGTTGGACAATGAGCAGTTCTTC. Translation gives CATSASPLDNEQFF. The rearrangement links TRBV24-1 to TRBJ2-1; no definite D call. This CDR3 spans 14 amino acids. Germline CDR1 KGHDR, CDR2 SFDVKD.

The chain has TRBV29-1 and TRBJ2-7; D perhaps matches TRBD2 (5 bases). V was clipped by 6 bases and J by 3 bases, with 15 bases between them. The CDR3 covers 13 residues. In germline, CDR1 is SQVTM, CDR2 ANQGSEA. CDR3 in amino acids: CSVTGLNDYEQYF. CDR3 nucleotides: TGCAGCGTCACCGGACTCAACGACTACGAGCAGTACTTC.

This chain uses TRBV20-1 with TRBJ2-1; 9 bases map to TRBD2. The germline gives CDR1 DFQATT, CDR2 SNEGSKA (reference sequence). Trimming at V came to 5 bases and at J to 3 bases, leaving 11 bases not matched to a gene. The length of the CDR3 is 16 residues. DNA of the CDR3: TGCAGTGCTGACACAGGGGAGCGGGGGGACTACAATGAGCAGTTCTTC. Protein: CSADTGERGDYNEQFF.

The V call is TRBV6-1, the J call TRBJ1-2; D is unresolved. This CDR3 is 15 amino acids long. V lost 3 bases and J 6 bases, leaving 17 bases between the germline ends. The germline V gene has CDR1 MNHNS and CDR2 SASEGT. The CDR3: CASSERHLVSNGYTF. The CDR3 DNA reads TGTGCCAGCAGTGAGAGACACCTAGTTTCAAATGGCTACACCTTC.

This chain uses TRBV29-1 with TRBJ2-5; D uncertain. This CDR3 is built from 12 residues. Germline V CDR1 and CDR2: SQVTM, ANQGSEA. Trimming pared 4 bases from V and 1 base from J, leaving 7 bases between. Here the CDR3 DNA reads TGCAGCGTTGGGTTTGGCCAAGAGACCCAGTACTTC. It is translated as CSVGFGQETQYF.

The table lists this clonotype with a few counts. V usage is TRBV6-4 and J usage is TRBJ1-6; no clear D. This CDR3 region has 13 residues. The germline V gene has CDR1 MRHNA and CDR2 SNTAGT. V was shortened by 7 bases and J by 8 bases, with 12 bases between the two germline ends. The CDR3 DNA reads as TGTGCCAGCAAACCCCATCCAGATTCACCCCTCCACTTT. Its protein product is CASKPHPDSPLHF.

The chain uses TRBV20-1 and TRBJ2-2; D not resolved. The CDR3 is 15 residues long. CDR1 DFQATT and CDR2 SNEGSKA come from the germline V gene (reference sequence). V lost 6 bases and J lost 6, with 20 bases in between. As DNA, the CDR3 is TGCAGTGCCCAAGAAGTGGGTAAAGGTTCCGGGGAGCTGTTTTTT. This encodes CSAQEVGKGSGELFF.

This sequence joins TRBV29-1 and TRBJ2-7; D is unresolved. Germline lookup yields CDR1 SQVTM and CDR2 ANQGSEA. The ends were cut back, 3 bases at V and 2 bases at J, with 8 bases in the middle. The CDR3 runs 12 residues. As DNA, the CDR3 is TGCAGCGTTGAGCGCGTCCCCTACGAGCAGTACTTC. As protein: CSVERVPYEQYF.

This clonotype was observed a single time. Written as DNA, the CDR3 is TGCAGTGCTAGAGACTTCTACAATGAGCAGTACTTC. It translates to CSARDFYNEQYF. V gene TRBV20-1 combines with J gene TRBJ2-1; the D is unclear. The assigned J gene may be wrong: the sequence end matches TRBJ2-7 better. Germline values: CDR1 DFQATT, CDR2 SNEGSKA (reference sequence). There are 12 residues in the CDR3.

The CDR3 loop reads CASSLILGAMSLTHEQYF. The CDR3 DNA sequence: TGTGCCAGCAGTCTCATCCTGGGGGCGATGTCCCTGACCCACGAGCAGTACTTC. This chain joins TRBV28 and TRBJ2-7; maybe TRBD1 (6 bases). Germline V lookup: CDR1 MDHEN, CDR2 SYDVKM. The CDR3 consists of 18 residues. Trimming removed 5 bases at V and 5 bases at J, with 28 bases between. Using reference TRBV28 and TRBJ2-7 for the parts outside the CDR3, the full variable domain is DVKVTQSSRYLVKRTGEKVFLECVQDMDHENMFWYRQDPGLGLRLIYFSYDVKMKEKGDIPEGYSVSREKKERFSLILESASTNQTSMYLCASSLILGAMSLTHEQYFGPGTRLTVT.

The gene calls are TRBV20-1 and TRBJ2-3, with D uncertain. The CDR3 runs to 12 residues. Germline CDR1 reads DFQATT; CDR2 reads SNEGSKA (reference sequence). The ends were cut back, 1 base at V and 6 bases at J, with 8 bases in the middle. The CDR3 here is CSARAHLDTQYF. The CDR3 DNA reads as TGCAGTGCTAGAGCGCACCTTGATACGCAGTATTTT.

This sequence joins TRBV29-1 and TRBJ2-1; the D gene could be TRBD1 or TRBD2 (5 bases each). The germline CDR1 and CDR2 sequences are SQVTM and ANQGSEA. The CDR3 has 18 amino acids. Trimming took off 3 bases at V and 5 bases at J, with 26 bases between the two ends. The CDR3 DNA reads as TGCAGCGTTGAGGGAACGATAACTTACCGGGGCTACGACAATGAGCAGTTCTTC. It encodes CSVEGTITYRGYDNEQFF.

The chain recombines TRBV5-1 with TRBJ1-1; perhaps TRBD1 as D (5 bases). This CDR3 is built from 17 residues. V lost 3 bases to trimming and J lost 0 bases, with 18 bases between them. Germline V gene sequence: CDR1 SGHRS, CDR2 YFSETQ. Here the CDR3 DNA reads TGCGCCAGCAGCTATTGGGGGGGAGCCGACATGAACACTGAAGCTTTCTTT. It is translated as CASSYWGGADMNTEAFF.

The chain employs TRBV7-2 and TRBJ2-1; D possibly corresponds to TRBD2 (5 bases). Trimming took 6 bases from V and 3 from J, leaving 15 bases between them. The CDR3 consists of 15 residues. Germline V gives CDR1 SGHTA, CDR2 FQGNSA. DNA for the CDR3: TGTGCCAGCAGACGATCCCAACTAGACTACAATGAGCAGTTCTTC. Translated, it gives CASRRSQLDYNEQFF. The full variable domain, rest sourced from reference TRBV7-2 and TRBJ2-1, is GAGVSQSPSNKVTEKGKDVELRCDPISGHTALYWYRQSLGQGLEFLIYFQGNSAPDKSGLPSDRFSAERTGGSVSTLTIQRTQQEDSAVYLCASRRSQLDYNEQFFGPGTRLTVL.

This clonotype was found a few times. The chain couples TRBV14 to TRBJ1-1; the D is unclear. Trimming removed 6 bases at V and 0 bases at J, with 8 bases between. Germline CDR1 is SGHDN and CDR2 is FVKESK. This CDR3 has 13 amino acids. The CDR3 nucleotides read TGTGCCAGCAGTCTGAAGATGAACACTGAAGCTTTCTTT. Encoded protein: CASSLKMNTEAFF.

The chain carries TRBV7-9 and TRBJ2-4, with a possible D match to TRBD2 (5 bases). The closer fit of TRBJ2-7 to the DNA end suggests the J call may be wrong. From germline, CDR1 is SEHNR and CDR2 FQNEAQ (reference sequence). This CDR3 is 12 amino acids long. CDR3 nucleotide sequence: TGTGCCAGCAGCTTCCCGGGGTTCGAGCAGTACTTC. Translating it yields CASSFPGFEQYF.

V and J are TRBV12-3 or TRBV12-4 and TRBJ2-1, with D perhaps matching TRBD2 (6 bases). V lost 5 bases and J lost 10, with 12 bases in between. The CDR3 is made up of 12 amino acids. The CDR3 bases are TGTGCCAGCAGTCTCAGGACTACCGAGCAGTTCTTC. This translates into CASSLRTTEQFF.

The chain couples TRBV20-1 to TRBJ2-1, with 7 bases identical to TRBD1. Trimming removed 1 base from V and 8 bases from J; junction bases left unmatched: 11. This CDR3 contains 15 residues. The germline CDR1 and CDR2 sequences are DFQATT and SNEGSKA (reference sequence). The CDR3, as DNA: TGCAGTGCTAGAGCGAAGGACAGGAGTATGCATGAGCAGTTCTTC. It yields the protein CSARAKDRSMHEQFF.

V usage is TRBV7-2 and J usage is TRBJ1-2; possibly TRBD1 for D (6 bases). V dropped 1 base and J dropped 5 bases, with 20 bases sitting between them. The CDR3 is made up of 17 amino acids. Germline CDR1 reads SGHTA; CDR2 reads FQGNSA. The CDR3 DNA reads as TGTGCCAGCAGCTTAGAAAGTTTCGGGGGGCCATTGTATGGCTACACCTTC. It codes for CASSLESFGGPLYGYTF.

CDR3 loop: CASSQGGSHNEQFF. For the CDR3, the DNA is TGTGCCAGCAGCCAAGGTGGGAGTCACAATGAGCAGTTCTTC. The chain joins TRBV3-1 to TRBJ2-1; D might be TRBD2 (5 bases). Germline values: CDR1 LGHDT, CDR2 YNNKEL (reference sequence). Trimming took off 1 base at V and 5 bases at J, with 9 bases between the two ends. The CDR3 consists of 14 residues.

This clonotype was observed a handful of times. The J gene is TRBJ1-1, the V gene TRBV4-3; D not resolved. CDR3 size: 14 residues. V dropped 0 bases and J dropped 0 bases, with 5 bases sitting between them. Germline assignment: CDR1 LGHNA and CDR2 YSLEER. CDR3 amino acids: CASSQDTMNTEAFF. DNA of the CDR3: TGCGCCAGCAGCCAAGACACCATGAACACTGAAGCTTTCTTT.

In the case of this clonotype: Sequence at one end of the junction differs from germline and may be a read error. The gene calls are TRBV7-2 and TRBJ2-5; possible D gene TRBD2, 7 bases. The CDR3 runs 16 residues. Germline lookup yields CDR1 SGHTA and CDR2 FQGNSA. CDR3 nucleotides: TGTGCCAGCAGCTCTATGGGGGGGGCCAACCAGGAGACCCAGTACTTC. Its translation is CASSSMGGANQETQYF.

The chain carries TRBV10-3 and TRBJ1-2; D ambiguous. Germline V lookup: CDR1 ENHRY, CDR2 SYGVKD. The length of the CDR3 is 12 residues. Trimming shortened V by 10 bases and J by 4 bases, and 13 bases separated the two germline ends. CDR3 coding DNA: TGTGCCACCATGGACGGCGTCTATGGCTACACCTTC. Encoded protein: CATMDGVYGYTF.

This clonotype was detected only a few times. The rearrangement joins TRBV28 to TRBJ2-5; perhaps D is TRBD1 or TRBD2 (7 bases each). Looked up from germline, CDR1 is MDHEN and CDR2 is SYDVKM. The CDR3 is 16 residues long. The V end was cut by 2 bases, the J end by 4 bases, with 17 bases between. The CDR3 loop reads CASSLNGLGGGETQYF. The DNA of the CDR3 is TGTGCCAGCAGTTTAAACGGACTAGGGGGCGGAGAGACCCAGTACTTC.

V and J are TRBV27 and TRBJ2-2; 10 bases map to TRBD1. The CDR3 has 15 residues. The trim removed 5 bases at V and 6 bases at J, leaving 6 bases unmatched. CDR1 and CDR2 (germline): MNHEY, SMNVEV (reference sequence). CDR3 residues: CASSTLTGGPGELFF. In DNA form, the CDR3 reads TGTGCCAGCAGTACCCTGACAGGGGGCCCCGGGGAGCTGTTTTTT.

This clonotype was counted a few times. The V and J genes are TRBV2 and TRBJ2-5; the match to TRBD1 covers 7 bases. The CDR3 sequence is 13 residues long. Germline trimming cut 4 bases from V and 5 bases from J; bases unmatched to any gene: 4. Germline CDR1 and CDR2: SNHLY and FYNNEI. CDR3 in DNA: TGTGCCAGCAGTGTGACAGGGCCGGAGACCCAGTACTTC. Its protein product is CASSVTGPETQYF.

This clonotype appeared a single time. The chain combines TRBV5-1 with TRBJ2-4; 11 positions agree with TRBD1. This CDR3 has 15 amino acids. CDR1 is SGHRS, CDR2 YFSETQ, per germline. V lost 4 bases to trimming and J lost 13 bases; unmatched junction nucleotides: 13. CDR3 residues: CASSEQGQGAREQYF. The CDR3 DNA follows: TGCGCCAGCAGCGAGCAAGGACAGGGGGCTAGGGAGCAGTACTTC. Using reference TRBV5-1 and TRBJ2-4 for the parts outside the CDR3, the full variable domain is KAGVTQTPRYLIKTRGQQVTLSCSPISGHRSVSWYQQTPGQGLQFLFEYFSETQRNKGNFPGRFSGRQFSNSRSEMNVSTLELGDSALYLCASSEQGQGAREQYFGAGTRLSVL.